The sequence of this T cell receptor beta chain was determined in a study of T-cell memory formation after mild COVID-19. Barcoded TCR alpha and TCR beta cDNA libraries with UMIs came from 5'RACE using constant-segment primers. TCRdb reanalysed the 5' RACE reads using MiXCR and keeps one entry per CDR3 protein. The sample lists more than 350,000 distinct CDR3 sequences, around 21% occurring once. This clonotype has more than one count but fewer than ten. The V and J ends lost 2 bases and 8 bases, in that order; junction bases with no gene match: 5. The CDR3 covers 13 residues. This sequence originates from an adult woman who had mild COVID-19 (a few samples of this study predate the infection). Cell type and time point are not known. The genes are TRBV12-3 or TRBV12-4 and TRBJ1-2; 7 bases are shared with TRBD1. The source material was PBMCs or a T cell subset sorted from them (not recorded which). CDR3 DNA sequence: TGTGCCAGCAGTTTAAATCAAGGGGGCGGCTACACCTTC. It is translated as CASSLNQGGGYTF.